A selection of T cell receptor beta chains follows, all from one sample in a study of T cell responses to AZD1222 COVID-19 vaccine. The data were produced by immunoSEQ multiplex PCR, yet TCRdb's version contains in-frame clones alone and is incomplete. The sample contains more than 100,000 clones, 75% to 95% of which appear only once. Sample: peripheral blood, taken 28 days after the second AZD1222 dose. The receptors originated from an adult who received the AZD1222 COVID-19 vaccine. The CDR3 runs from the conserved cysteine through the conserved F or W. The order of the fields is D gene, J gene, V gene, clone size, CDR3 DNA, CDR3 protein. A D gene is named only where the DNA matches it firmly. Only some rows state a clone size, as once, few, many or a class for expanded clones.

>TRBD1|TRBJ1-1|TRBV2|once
TGTGCCAGCATCGGACAGGGGGCGAACACTGAAGCTTTCTTT
CASIGQGANTEAFF
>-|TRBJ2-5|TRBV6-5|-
TGTGCCAGCAGTTCCCTTGTGGGGAAACAAGAGACCCAGTACTTC
CASSSLVGKQETQYF
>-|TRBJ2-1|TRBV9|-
TGTGCCAGCAGCGTTAGGGGAACATTCAACGATGAGCAGTTCTTC
CASSVRGTFNDEQFF
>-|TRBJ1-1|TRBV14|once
TGTGCCAGCAGCCATCCGCGGGGGGCGAGGAACACTGAAGCTTTCTTT
CASSHPRGARNTEAFF
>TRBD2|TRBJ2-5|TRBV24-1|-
TGTGCCACCAGTGATTTAAGGGCGGGAGGAGAGACCCAGTACTTC
CATSDLRAGGETQYF
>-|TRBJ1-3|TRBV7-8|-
TGTGCCAGCAGCTTAAGTGAGTCTGGAAACACCATATATTTT
CASSLSESGNTIYF
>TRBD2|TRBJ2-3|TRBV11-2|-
TGTGCCAGCAGCACTACTAGCGGGAAGGCAGATACGCAGTATTTT
CASSTTSGKADTQYF
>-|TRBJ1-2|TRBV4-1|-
TGCGCCAGCAGCCAAGATAGAGGGAATGGCTACACCTTC
CASSQDRGNGYTF
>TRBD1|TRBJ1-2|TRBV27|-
TGTGCCAGCAGTTTCGAACTCAGGGGGCAGCTTGGCTACACCTTC
CASSFELRGQLGYTF
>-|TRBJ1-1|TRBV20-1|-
TGCAGTGCTAGAGACGCGACTGAAGCTTTCTTT
CSARDATEAFF
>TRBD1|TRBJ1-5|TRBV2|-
TGTGCCAGCAAGGACAGGGGGCAGTTTCAGCCCCAGCATTTT
CASKDRGQFQPQHF
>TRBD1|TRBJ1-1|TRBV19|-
TGTGCCAGTAGTAGGCTGACAGGGCGCACTGAAGCTTTCTTT
CASSRLTGRTEAFF
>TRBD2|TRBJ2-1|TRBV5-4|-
TGTGCCAGCAGCTCCGTATTTATCCTAGCGGGAGGACGGAATGAGCAGTTCTTC
CASSSVFILAGGRNEQFF
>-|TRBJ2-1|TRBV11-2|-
TGTGCCAGCAGTTACCCGGCGGGTGAGCAGTTCTTC
CASSYPAGEQFF
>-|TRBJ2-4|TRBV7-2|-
TGTGCCAGCAGCCTCTTAAACGGGGCCAAAAACATTCAGTACTTC
CASSLLNGAKNIQYF
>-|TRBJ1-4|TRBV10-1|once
TGCGCCAGCAGCGGGCCGGGACAACGGGATGAAAAACTGTTTTTT
CASSGPGQRDEKLFF
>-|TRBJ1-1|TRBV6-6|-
TGTGCCAGCAGGGGGATTGGGATGAACACTGAAGCTTTCTTT
CASRGIGMNTEAFF
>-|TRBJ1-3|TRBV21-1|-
TGTGCCAGCAGCATCCTGGGAGACAGTGCCTACTCTGGAAACACCATATATTTT
CASSILGDSAYSGNTIYF
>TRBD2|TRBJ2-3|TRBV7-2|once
TGTGCCAGCAGCCCTGGACTAGCTCGGACAGATACGCAGTATTTT
CASSPGLARTDTQYF
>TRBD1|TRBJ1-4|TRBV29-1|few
TGCAGCGTTGAAGGACAGGGGAATGAAAAACTGTTTTTT
CSVEGQGNEKLFF
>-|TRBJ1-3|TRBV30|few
TGTGCCTGGAGTGCGGGCAGGCCCCTCGGAAACACCATATATTTT
CAWSAGRPLGNTIYF
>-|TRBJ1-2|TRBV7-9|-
TGTGCCAGCAGCCTAACTCGGACAGAAAACTATGGCTACACCTTC
CASSLTRTENYGYTF
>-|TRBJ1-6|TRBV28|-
TGTGCCAGCACCCAAGGTGGGGGATCGACTTCACCCCTCCACTTT
CASTQGGGSTSPLHF
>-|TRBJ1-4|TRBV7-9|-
TGTGCCAGCCGCTTCGGCGAGAATAATGAAAAACTGTTTTTT
CASRFGENNEKLFF
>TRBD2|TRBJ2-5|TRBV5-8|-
TGTGCCAGCAGCTTGGCCTTAGGGACTAGCAGAGGAGAGACCCAGTACTTC
CASSLALGTSRGETQYF
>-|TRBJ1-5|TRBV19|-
TGTGCCAGTAGTCCCGGGGGGGCTAAGTTCGCGCCCCAGCATTTT
CASSPGGAKFAPQHF
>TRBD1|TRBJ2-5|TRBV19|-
TGTGCCAGTAGTATAGAAAGGGACAGGGGGCTGGAGACCCAGTACTTC
CASSIERDRGLETQYF
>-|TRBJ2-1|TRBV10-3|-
TGTGCCATCACCCAGGACTCTACCTTCAATGAGCAGTTCTTC
CAITQDSTFNEQFF